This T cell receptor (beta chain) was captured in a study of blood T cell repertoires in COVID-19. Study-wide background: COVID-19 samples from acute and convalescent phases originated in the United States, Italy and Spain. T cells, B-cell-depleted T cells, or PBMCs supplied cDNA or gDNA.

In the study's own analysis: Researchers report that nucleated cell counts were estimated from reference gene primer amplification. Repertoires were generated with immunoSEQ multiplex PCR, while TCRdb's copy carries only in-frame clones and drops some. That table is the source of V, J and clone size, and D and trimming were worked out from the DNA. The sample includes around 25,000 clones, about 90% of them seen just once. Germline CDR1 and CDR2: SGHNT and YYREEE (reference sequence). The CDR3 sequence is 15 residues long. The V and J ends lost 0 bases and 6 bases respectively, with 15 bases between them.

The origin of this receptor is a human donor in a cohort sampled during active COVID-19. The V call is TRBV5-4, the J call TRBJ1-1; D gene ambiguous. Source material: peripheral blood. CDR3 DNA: TGTGCCAGCAGCTTGGGGGCGGGGAAGAGGTCTGAAGCTTTCTTT. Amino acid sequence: CASSLGAGKRSEAFF.